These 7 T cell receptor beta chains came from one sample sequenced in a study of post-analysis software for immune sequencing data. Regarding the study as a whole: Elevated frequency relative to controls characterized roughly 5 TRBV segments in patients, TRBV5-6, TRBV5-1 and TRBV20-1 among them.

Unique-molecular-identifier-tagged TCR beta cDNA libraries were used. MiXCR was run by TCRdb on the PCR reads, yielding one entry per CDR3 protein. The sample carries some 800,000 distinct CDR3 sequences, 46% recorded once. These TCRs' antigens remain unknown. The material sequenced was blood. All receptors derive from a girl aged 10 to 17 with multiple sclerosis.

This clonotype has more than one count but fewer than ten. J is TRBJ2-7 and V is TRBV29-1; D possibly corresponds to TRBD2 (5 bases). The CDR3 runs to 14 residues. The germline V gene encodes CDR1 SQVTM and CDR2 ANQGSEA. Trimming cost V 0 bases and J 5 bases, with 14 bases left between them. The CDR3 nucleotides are TGCAGCGTTGAAGATTTGGGGAGTAGCGACGAGCAGTACTTC. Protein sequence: CSVEDLGSSDEQYF.

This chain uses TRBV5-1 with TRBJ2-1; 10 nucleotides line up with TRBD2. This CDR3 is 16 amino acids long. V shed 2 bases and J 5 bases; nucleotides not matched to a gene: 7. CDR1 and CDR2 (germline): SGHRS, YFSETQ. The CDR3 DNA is TGCGCCAGCAGCTTCCCGGGACTAGCGACAGACAATGAGCAGTTCTTC. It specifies CASSFPGLATDNEQFF. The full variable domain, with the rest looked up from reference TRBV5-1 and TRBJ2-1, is KAGVTQTPRYLIKTRGQQVTLSCSPISGHRSVSWYQQTPGQGLQFLFEYFSETQRNKGNFPGRFSGRQFSNSRSEMNVSTLELGDSALYLCASSFPGLATDNEQFFGPGTRLTVL.

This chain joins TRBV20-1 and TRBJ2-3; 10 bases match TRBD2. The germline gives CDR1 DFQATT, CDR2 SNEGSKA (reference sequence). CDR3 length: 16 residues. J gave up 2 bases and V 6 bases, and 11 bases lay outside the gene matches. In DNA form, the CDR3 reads TGCAGTGCCCCAAGGAGCCTAGCGGGAGCCACAGATACGCAGTATTTT. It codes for CSAPRSLAGATDTQYF.

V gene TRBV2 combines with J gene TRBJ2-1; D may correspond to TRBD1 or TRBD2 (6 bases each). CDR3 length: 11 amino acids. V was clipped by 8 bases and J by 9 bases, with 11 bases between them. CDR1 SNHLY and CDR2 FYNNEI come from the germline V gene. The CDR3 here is CASLGGGEQFF. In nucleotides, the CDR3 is TGTGCCAGCCTGGGGGGCGGTGAGCAGTTCTTC.

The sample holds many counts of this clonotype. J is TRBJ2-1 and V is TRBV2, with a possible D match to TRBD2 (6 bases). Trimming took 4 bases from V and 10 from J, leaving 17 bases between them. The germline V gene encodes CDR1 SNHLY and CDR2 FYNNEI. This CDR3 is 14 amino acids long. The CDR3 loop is CASSAGTDYGEQFF. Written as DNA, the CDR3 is TGTGCCAGCAGTGCCGGGACTGACTACGGAGAGCAGTTCTTC. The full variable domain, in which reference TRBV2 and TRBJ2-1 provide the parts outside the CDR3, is EPEVTQTPSHQVTQMGQEVILRCVPISNHLYFYWYRQILGQKVEFLVSFYNNEISEKSEIFDDQFSVERPDGSNFTLKIRSTKLEDSAMYFCASSAGTDYGEQFFGPGTRLTVL.

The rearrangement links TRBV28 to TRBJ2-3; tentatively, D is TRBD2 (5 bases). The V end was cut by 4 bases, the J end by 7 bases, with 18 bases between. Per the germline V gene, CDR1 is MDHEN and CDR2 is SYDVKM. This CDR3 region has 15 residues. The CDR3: CASSSGNVPPNTQYF. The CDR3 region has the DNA TGTGCCAGCAGTTCGGGAAACGTCCCTCCAAATACGCAGTATTTT.

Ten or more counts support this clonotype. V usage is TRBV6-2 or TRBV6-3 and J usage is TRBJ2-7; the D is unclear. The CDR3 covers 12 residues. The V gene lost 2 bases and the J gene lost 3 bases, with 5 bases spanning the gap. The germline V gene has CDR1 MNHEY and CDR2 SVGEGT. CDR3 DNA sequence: TGTGCCAGCAGTTACCCGAGCTACGAGCAGTACTTC. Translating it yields CASSYPSYEQYF.